This T cell receptor (beta chain) was observed in a study of beta chain features in type 1 diabetes. Germline CDR1 SGHDT, CDR2 YYEEEE. The CDR3 runs to 14 residues. Trimming stripped 4 bases from V and 3 bases from J, with 10 bases between. All of the isolated RNA was reverse transcribed, so expressed TCRB transcripts were sequenced. TCRdb's table, derived via immunoSEQ multiplex PCR, lists solely in-frame clones and lacks some. In the table there are about 150,000 clones, about 50% of which are singletons. The TCR originated in a young man in good health. The chain has TRBV5-6 and TRBJ1-4; possibly TRBD1 for D (6 bases). The specimen sequenced was Tregs from blood. CDR3 loop: CASSRRQANEKLFF. CDR3 nucleotides: TGTGCCAGCAGCCGCCGACAGGCTAATGAAAAACTGTTTTTT.